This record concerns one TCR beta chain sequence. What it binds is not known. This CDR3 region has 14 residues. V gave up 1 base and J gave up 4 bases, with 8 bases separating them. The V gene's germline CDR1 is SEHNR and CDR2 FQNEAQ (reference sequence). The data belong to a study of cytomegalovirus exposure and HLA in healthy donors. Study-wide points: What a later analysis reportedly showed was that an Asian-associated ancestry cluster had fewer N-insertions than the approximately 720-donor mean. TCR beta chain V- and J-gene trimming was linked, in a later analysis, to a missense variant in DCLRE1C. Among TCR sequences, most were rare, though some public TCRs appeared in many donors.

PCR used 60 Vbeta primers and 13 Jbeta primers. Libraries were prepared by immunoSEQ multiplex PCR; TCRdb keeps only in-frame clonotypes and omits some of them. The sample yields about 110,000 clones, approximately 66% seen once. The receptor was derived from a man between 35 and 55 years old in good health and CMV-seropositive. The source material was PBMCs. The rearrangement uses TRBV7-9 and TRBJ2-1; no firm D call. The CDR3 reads CASSLVSIYNEQFF. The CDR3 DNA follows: TGTGCCAGCAGCTTAGTCTCTATTTACAATGAGCAGTTCTTC.